The sequence of this T cell receptor beta chain was determined in a study of cytomegalovirus exposure and HLA in healthy donors. Findings of the study overall: TCR beta chains numbering roughly 150 were designated cytomegalovirus-associated. A few of the chains that were CMV-associated were confirmed in vitro to be specific for CMV antigens. Association with HLA alleles at 0.05 false discovery rate was found for around 17,000 TCR beta sequences in a later analysis.

A multiplex PCR was run with 60 Vbeta primers and 13 Jbeta primers. Only in-frame clones appear in the TCRdb table, and some are missing; sequencing was by immunoSEQ multiplex PCR. Of under 200,000 clones listed, approximately 80% are singletons. For this clone: The antigen is unknown.

Everyone who donated was a healthy bone marrow donor. CDR3 length: 13 residues. Trimming took 3 bases from V and 5 from J, leaving 10 bases between them. Germline-derived CDR1 and CDR2 are SNHLY and FYNNEI. The chain couples TRBV2 to TRBJ1-2; D call uncertain. This sequence originates from a woman between 18 and 29 years old in good health and CMV-seronegative. The source material was PBMCs. The chain's CDR3 is CASSERQWYGYTF. The CDR3 nucleotides are TGTGCCAGCAGTGAGAGGCAGTGGTATGGCTACACCTTC.